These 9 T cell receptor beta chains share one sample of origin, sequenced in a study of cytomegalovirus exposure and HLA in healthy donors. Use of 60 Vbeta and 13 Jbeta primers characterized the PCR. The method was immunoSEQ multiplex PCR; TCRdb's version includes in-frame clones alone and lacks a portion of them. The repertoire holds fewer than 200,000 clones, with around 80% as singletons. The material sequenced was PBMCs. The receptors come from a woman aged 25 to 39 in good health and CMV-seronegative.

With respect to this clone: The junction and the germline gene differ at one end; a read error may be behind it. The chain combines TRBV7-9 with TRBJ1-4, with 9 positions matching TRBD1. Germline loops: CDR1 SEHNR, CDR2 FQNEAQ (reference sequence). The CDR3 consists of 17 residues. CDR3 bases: TGTTCCAGCAGCTTAGCAGCCCCACAGGGGGCGAAGGAAAAACTGTTTTTT. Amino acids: CSSSLAAPQGAKEKLFF.

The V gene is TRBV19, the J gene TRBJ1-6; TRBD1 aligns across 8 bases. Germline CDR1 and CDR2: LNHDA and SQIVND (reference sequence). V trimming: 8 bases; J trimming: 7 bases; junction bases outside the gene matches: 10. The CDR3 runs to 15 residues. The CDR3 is CASGETGGPNSPLHF. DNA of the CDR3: TGTGCCAGTGGCGAAACAGGGGGACCAAATTCACCCCTCCACTTT.

CDR3 residues: CATSRDRGGKFNEQFF. The CDR3 bases are TGTGCCACCAGCAGAGATCGAGGGGGCAAGTTCAATGAGCAGTTCTTC. This chain links TRBV15 with TRBJ2-1; TRBD1 aligns across 7 bases. The length of the CDR3 is 16 residues. The germline CDR1 and CDR2 sequences are LNHNV and YYDKDF (reference sequence). V lost 0 bases and J lost 6; bases outside the gene matches: 8.

In DNA, the CDR3 is TGTGCCAGCAGCTTAATCGGGGGTAGATCTGAAGCTTTCTTT. This sequence encodes CASSLIGGRSEAFF. The chain combines TRBV7-9 with TRBJ1-1; a weak D match, TRBD1 (5 bases). V gave up 2 bases and J gave up 6 bases, with 13 bases separating them. CDR1 and CDR2 (germline): SEHNR, FQNEAQ (reference sequence). This CDR3 has 14 residues.

The CDR3 DNA reads as TGTGCCAGCAGCTCCCCGGGGACTGGCAAAAACATTCAGTACTTC. This encodes CASSSPGTGKNIQYF. This chain links TRBV5-4 with TRBJ2-4, with a tentative D call TRBD2 (6 bases). The V end was cut by 3 bases, the J end by 3 bases, with 13 bases between. Germline-derived CDR1 and CDR2 are SGHNT and YYREEE (reference sequence). The CDR3 is 15 residues long.

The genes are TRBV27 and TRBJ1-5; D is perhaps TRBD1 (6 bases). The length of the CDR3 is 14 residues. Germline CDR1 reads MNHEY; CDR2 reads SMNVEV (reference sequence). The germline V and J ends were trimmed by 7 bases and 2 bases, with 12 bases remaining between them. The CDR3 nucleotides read TGTGCCAGCACGGCTCAGGGGCGCAATCAGCCCCAGCATTTT. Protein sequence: CASTAQGRNQPQHF.

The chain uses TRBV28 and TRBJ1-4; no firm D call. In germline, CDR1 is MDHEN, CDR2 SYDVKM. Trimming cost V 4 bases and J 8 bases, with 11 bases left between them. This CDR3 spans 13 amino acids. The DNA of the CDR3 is TGTGCCAGCAGTTCTGCGGGTCGAGAAAAACTGTTTTTT. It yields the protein CASSSAGREKLFF.

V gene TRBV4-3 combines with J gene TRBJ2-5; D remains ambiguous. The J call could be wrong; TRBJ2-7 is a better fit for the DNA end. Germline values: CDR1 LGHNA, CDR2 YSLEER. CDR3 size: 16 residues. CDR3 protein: CASSQGGQPRSYEQYF. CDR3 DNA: TGCGCCAGCAGCCAAGGTGGGCAGCCCCGTTCCTACGAGCAGTACTTC.

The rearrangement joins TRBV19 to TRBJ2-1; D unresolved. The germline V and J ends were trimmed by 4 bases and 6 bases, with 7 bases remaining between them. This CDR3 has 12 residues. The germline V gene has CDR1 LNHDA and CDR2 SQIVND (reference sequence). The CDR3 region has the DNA TGTGCCAGTAGTAGTCGGGTCAATGAGCAGTTCTTC. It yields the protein CASSSRVNEQFF.